What follows are 27 T cell receptor beta chains derived from one specimen sequenced in a study of cytomegalovirus exposure and HLA in healthy donors. The PCR was carried out with 60 Vbeta primers and 13 Jbeta primers. Clones were read by immunoSEQ multiplex PCR, and TCRdb kept only the in-frame ones, dropping some. The sample includes roughly 100,000 clones, about 13% of them seen just once. The sequencing sample was made of PBMCs. The source of these receptors is a man aged 35 to 55 in good health and CMV-seropositive.

The gene calls are TRBV19 and TRBJ1-3; D possibly corresponds to TRBD1 (5 bases). Germline V gives CDR1 LNHDA, CDR2 SQIVND (reference sequence). V was pared by 2 bases and J by 2 bases, with 7 bases between. This CDR3 comprises 14 residues. The CDR3 sequence: CASSIPGTGNTIYF. DNA for the CDR3: TGTGCCAGTAGTATACCAGGGACTGGAAACACCATATATTTT.

CDR3 bases: TGTGCCAGCAGCCCGGGGGGCCTAGAGCAGTACTTC. It is translated as CASSPGGLEQYF. This chain joins TRBV7-6 and TRBJ2-7; D is possibly TRBD2 (7 bases). CDR3 length: 12 amino acids. Trimming took off 5 bases at V and 7 bases at J, with 12 bases between the two ends. The germline gives CDR1 SGHVS, CDR2 FNYEAQ.

In this sample, this clone turned up a few times. A read error may produce the germline difference seen at one junction end. The V and J genes are TRBV6-6 and TRBJ2-3; 10 bases map to TRBD2. The CDR3 spans 15 residues. The germline gives CDR1 MNHNY, CDR2 SVGAGI (reference sequence). The CDR3 DNA reads as TGTGCCAGCAGTTCACGGACTAGCGGTGCAGATAAGCAGTATTTT. Residues: CASSSRTSGADKQYF.

The V gene is TRBV18, the J gene TRBJ1-2; maybe TRBD1 (6 bases). Trimming removed 3 bases from V and 7 bases from J, with 12 bases in between. CDR3 length equals 13 residues. The germline gives CDR1 KGHSH, CDR2 LQKENI. The CDR3 bases are TGTGCCAGCTCACCCGACAGGACTGGTGGCTACACCTTC. Translated: CASSPDRTGGYTF.

The chain has TRBV4-3 and TRBJ2-7, with unresolved D. In germline, CDR1 is LGHNA, CDR2 YSLEER. The CDR3 is 15 amino acids. Trimming pared 1 base from V and 2 bases from J, leaving 12 bases between. The CDR3 DNA reads TGCGCCAGCAGCCAAGTAAGAGGTTTCGCCTACGAGCAGTACTTC. It codes for CASSQVRGFAYEQYF.

The chain is built from TRBV7-2 and TRBJ1-1; the D is unclear. The germline V and J ends were trimmed by 1 base and 6 bases, with 9 bases remaining between them. Germline CDR1 SGHTA, CDR2 FQGNSA. The CDR3 is 13 amino acids. This chain's CDR3 is CASSLVEMAEAFF. CDR3 in DNA: TGTGCCAGCAGCTTAGTTGAGATGGCTGAAGCTTTCTTT.

There are a few counts of this clone. The DNA is left out, because the CDR3 cannot be placed on it with certainty; the CDR3 is given as TCRdb lists it. This sequence joins TRBV21-1 and TRBJ2-7; the DNA was not compared with TRBD1, the D call given in the table. TRBV21-1 is designated a pseudogene. With termini counted, the CDR3 has 17 amino acids. CDR3 sequence reads: CASSKVGWGQGAYEQYF.

The chain employs TRBV5-1 and TRBJ2-7; a possible D gene is TRBD2 (6 bases). Germline lookup yields CDR1 SGHRS and CDR2 YFSETQ. Trimming pared 0 bases from V and 5 bases from J, leaving 12 bases between. The length of the CDR3 is 14 residues. DNA of the CDR3: TGCGCCAGCAGCTTGGAAGCGGGTCTGGACGAGCAGTACTTC. This codes for CASSLEAGLDEQYF.

The chain has TRBV28 and TRBJ1-3; unclear D gene. Between the trimmed V and J ends, which lost 5 bases and 9 bases, there was a span of 23 bases. Germline loops: CDR1 MDHEN, CDR2 SYDVKM. The CDR3 is 16 amino acids. CDR3 nucleotides: TGTGCCAGCAGTCTCCAGAGGGCCCCTGGAGGAGGCACCATATATTTT. Translation gives CASSLQRAPGGGTIYF. Full variable domain (rest looked up from reference TRBV28 and TRBJ1-3): DVKVTQSSRYLVKRTGEKVFLECVQDMDHENMFWYRQDPGLGLRLIYFSYDVKMKEKGDIPEGYSVSREKKERFSLILESASTNQTSMYLCASSLQRAPGGGTIYFGEGSWLTVV.

This clone was seen more than once but under ten times. The rearrangement uses TRBV4-2 and TRBJ2-5; D perhaps matches TRBD1 (5 bases). Germline V lookup: CDR1 LGHNA, CDR2 YNFKEQ. The CDR3 contains 17 residues. V was trimmed by 2 bases and J by 0 bases, leaving 16 bases between them. CDR3 region: CASSQSASWGYQETQYF. Written as DNA, the CDR3 is TGTGCCAGCAGCCAATCCGCCTCATGGGGCTACCAAGAGACCCAGTACTTC.

This clone was counted a few times. V usage is TRBV4-1 and J usage is TRBJ2-2; D remains unclear. Germline CDR1 is MGHRA and CDR2 is YSYEKL. The CDR3 consists of 14 residues. V shed 1 base and J shed 6 bases, with 9 bases lying between them. The DNA of the CDR3 is TGCGCCAGCAGCCAAGGTAGACTTGCCGGGGAGCTGTTTTTT. Translating it yields CASSQGRLAGELFF.

This clone was seen a few times. The chain employs TRBV7-2 and TRBJ2-7; unclear D gene. V was shortened by 5 bases and J by 3 bases, with 14 bases between the two germline ends. The CDR3 spans 14 residues. Germline CDR1 is SGHTA and CDR2 is FQGNSA. The CDR3 region has the DNA TGTGCCAGCAGCCCGGAGAGGATGTTCTACGAGCAGTACTTC. Translated, it gives CASSPERMFYEQYF.

This clone was seen only a few times. The chain has TRBV5-1 and TRBJ2-1; 9 bases line up with TRBD1. Germline CDR1 reads SGHRS; CDR2 reads YFSETQ. The trim removed 4 bases at V and 7 bases at J, leaving 6 bases unmatched. This CDR3 is built from 14 residues. CDR3 sequence (DNA): TGCGCCAGCAGCAAACTAGACAGGGGGAATGAGCAGTTCTTC. It encodes CASSKLDRGNEQFF.

The chain uses TRBV2 and TRBJ1-3; 7 nucleotides line up with TRBD1. The CDR3 runs to 15 residues. The ends lost 6 bases at V and 3 bases at J; junction bases unmatched: 8. CDR1 and CDR2 from the germline V gene are SNHLY and FYNNEI. DNA for the CDR3: TGTGCCAGCAGCCGCGACAGGGTTGGTGGAAACACCATATATTTT. As protein: CASSRDRVGGNTIYF.

This clone has more than one count but fewer than ten. The rearrangement links TRBV18 to TRBJ1-2, with TRBD1 as a possible D gene (5 bases). The length of the CDR3 is 14 residues. Trimming left V 2 bases short and J 8 bases short, with 15 bases between. The germline V gene encodes CDR1 KGHSH and CDR2 LQKENI. CDR3 amino acids: CASSPGEEGDGYTF. In DNA form, the CDR3 reads TGTGCCAGCTCACCAGGGGAGGAAGGGGACGGCTACACCTTC.

The V gene is TRBV13, the J gene TRBJ2-7, with D maybe TRBD2 (5 bases). CDR1 is PRHDT and CDR2 is FYEKMQ in the germline V gene (reference sequence). The length of the CDR3 is 15 residues. V lost 5 bases to trimming and J lost 1 base, with 15 bases between them. CDR3 bases: TGTGCCAGCAGCGCGACGGGGAGTTATTCCTACGAGCAGTACTTC. Translation: CASSATGSYSYEQYF.

The rearrangement joins TRBV12-5 to TRBJ1-5; D uncertain. Trimming shortened V by 2 bases and J by 5 bases, and 4 bases separated the two germline ends. The CDR3 sequence is 12 residues long. Germline V lookup: CDR1 LGHNT, CDR2 FRNRAP. The CDR3: CASGLSYQPQHF. The CDR3, as DNA: TGTGCTAGTGGTTTGTCATATCAGCCCCAGCATTTT.

The chain has TRBV27 and TRBJ2-2; D remains ambiguous. Germline values: CDR1 MNHEY, CDR2 SMNVEV (reference sequence). The CDR3 is 15 amino acids. The V end was cut by 5 bases, the J end by 1 base, with 11 bases between. Written as DNA, the CDR3 is TGTGCCAGCAGTCCTAGTTTGGGGAACACCGGGGAGCTGTTTTTT. Its protein product is CASSPSLGNTGELFF.

This clone was recorded a few times. The chain carries TRBV19 and TRBJ1-1, with 8 bases that match TRBD1. Germline-derived CDR1 and CDR2 are LNHDA and SQIVND (reference sequence). Trimming took 4 bases from V and 4 from J; bases not matched to a gene: 5. The CDR3 covers 14 residues. This CDR3 is CASSTRDRLTEAFF. The DNA of the CDR3 is TGTGCCAGTAGTACCCGGGACAGGCTCACTGAAGCTTTCTTT.

This clone was seen a handful of times. V gene TRBV14 combines with J gene TRBJ2-2; D perhaps matches TRBD2 (6 bases). CDR3 length: 14 amino acids. Trimming shortened V by 5 bases and J by 1 base, and 8 bases separated the two germline ends. Germline V CDR1 and CDR2: SGHDN, FVKESK. The DNA for the CDR3 is TGTGCCAGCAGCTGGGACTTGAACACCGGGGAGCTGTTTTTT. It specifies CASSWDLNTGELFF.

This clone was seen a handful of times. The rearrangement uses TRBV7-2 and TRBJ2-2, with TRBD2 identical over 13 bases. The CDR3 is 17 amino acids. Losses at the gene ends were 3 bases for V and 7 bases for J; bases not matched to a gene: 8. Germline CDR1 SGHTA, CDR2 FQGNSA. The CDR3 nucleotides read TGTGCCAGCAGCTTTCCGGGACTAGCGGGATTCGTCGGGGAGCTGTTTTTT. Translated, it gives CASSFPGLAGFVGELFF. The full variable domain, rest sourced from reference TRBV7-2 and TRBJ2-2, is GAGVSQSPSNKVTEKGKDVELRCDPISGHTALYWYRQSLGQGLEFLIYFQGNSAPDKSGLPSDRFSAERTGGSVSTLTIQRTQQEDSAVYLCASSFPGLAGFVGELFFGEGSRLTVL.

This clone was counted a few times. CDR3 amino acids: CASSQVAAGTGELFF. DNA for the CDR3: TGTGCCAGCAGCCAAGTTGCGGCTGGAACCGGGGAGCTGTTTTTT. The chain has TRBV14 and TRBJ2-2, with unresolved D. The CDR3 sequence is 15 residues long. Trimming took 1 base from V and 5 from J, leaving 11 bases between them. Germline V gives CDR1 SGHDN, CDR2 FVKESK. The variable domain in full, completed from reference TRBV14 and TRBJ2-2, reads EAGVTQFPSHSVIEKGQTVTLRCDPISGHDNLYWYRRVMGKEIKFLLHFVKESKQDESGMPNNRFLAERTGGTYSTLKVQPAELEDSGVYFCASSQVAAGTGELFFGEGSRLTVL.

This clone came up a few times. The chain recombines TRBV5-1 with TRBJ2-3; possible D gene TRBD2, 5 bases. This CDR3 is 14 amino acids long. Trimming took off 3 bases at V and 1 base at J, with 9 bases between the two ends. CDR1 SGHRS and CDR2 YFSETQ come from the germline V gene. This CDR3 is CASSSGLGTDTQYF. The CDR3, as DNA: TGCGCCAGCAGCTCCGGACTCGGCACAGATACGCAGTATTTT.

This clone was counted a few times. The V gene is TRBV12-5, the J gene TRBJ1-2, with 9 bases lining up with TRBD1. The germline V gene has CDR1 LGHNT and CDR2 FRNRAP. This CDR3 spans 16 amino acids. V shed 0 bases, J shed 8 bases, and the junction held 10 bases outside the gene matches. CDR3 coding DNA: TGTGCTAGTGGTTTGGTACTCTCGGGACAGGGAAGGGGCTACACCTTC. Protein sequence: CASGLVLSGQGRGYTF.

V is TRBV5-1 and J is TRBJ2-1, with D tentatively TRBD2 (5 bases). The CDR3 is 13 amino acids. V dropped 4 bases and J dropped 7 bases, with 12 bases sitting between them. Germline CDR1 SGHRS, CDR2 YFSETQ. CDR3 protein: CASSPAGGNEQFF. The DNA of the CDR3 is TGCGCCAGCAGCCCGGCGGGTGGGAATGAGCAGTTCTTC. Drawing the rest from reference TRBV5-1 and TRBJ2-1, the complete variable domain is KAGVTQTPRYLIKTRGQQVTLSCSPISGHRSVSWYQQTPGQGLQFLFEYFSETQRNKGNFPGRFSGRQFSNSRSEMNVSTLELGDSALYLCASSPAGGNEQFFGPGTRLTVL.

The V and J genes are TRBV4-1 and TRBJ2-7; 15 nucleotides match TRBD2. The CDR3 totals 20 residues. From germline, CDR1 is MGHRA and CDR2 YSYEKL. The junction had 10 bases not matched to a gene; V was cut back by 1 base and J by 0 bases. The CDR3 DNA reads TGCGCCAGCAGCCAAGTTGCCCCTTGGACTAGCGGGAGGGCCTCCTACGAGCAGTACTTC. It is translated as CASSQVAPWTSGRASYEQYF.

V gene TRBV6-6 combines with J gene TRBJ1-1; the D gene is possibly TRBD1 (6 bases). The CDR3 runs 16 residues. Trimming took off 6 bases at V and 5 bases at J, with 22 bases between the two ends. Germline V CDR1 and CDR2: MNHNY, SVGAGI (reference sequence). For the CDR3, the DNA is TGTGCCAGCAGCCCAAGGGGGAACTCCGACAGGACTGAAGCTTTCTTT. It yields the protein CASSPRGNSDRTEAFF.